This TCR beta chain was sequenced during a study of T cell responses to AZD1222 COVID-19 vaccine. This clone was observed once. As yet, its antigen is unknown. In germline, CDR1 is SGHAT, CDR2 FQNNGV. CDR3 length: 15 amino acids. The V and J ends lost 5 bases and 7 bases respectively, with 17 bases between them. Whole-study results and caveats: CD4 TCRs associated with vaccination spanned spike, dominating at 160-218 and 743-854. The study found Spike-specific TCR breadth and depth rose after two AZD1222 doses. Nearly half of the spike-specific TCRs reportedly recognize variant regions that carry no mutations. It should be noted that donors were predominantly white British and more often female, and clonal diversity was possibly underestimated.

Measured with immunoSEQ multiplex PCR; TCRdb has only the in-frame clones, and not every one. Here the sample spans tens of thousands of clones, roughly 88% being singletons. Here the sequenced sample was peripheral blood, taken on day 0 of AZD1222 vaccination. The gene calls are TRBV11-2 and TRBJ2-2; no definite D call. The clonotype was recovered from an adult in good health. Written as DNA, the CDR3 is TGTGCCAGCAGCCCACAACGCGAGCTAATCGGGGAGCTGTTTTTT. The encoded protein is CASSPQRELIGELFF.